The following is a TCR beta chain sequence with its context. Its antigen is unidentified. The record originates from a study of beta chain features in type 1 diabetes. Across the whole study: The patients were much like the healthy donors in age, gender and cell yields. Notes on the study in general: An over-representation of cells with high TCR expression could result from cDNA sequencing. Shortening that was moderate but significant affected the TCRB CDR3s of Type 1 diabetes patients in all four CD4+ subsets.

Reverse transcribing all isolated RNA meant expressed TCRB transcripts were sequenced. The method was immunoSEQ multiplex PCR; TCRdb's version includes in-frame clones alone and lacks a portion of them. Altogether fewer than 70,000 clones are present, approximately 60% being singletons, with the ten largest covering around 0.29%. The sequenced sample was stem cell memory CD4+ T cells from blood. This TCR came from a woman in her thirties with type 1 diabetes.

This CDR3 is CASSLAAETYEQYF. In DNA, the CDR3 is TGCGCCAGCAGCTTGGCCGCGGAGACCTACGAGCAGTACTTC. This chain joins TRBV5-1 and TRBJ2-7, with D uncertain. The length of the CDR3 is 14 residues. Trimming stripped 0 bases from V and 2 bases from J, with 9 bases between. Germline V gene data show CDR1 as SGHRS and CDR2 as YFSETQ.